These T cell receptor beta chains were read from a single sample in a study of vaccination effects on CD4 cells after COVID-19. Their antigens are not known. Profiling relied on immunoSEQ multiplex PCR, and the TCRdb table lists in-frame clones only, not all of them. The sample holds tens of thousands of clones, around 76% seen once. The sequencing used CD4+ T cells from PBMCs cultured with HCoV-OC43 spike peptides, collected before COVID-19 vaccination. The receptors were gathered from a human donor who received a COVID-19 vaccine. Both conserved end residues are part of each CDR3. D genes are given only for firm matches. Size is stated for part of the rows, as once, few or many counts, or as a class when the clone is expanded.

D	size	V	J	DNA	CDR3
.	few	TRBV10-2	TRBJ1-5	TGCGCCAGCAGTGAGTTACAGGCGAGGAATCAGCCCCAGCATTTT	CASSELQARNQPQHF
.	.	TRBV7-8	TRBJ2-2	TGTGCCAGCAGCTTTCCCGGGGCCGAACCGCCCGGGGAGCTGTTTTTT	CASSFPGAEPPGELFF
.	.	TRBV10-3	TRBJ2-6	TGTGCCATCAGTGAGCCTCGTGGGGCCAACGTCCTGACTTTC	CAISEPRGANVLTF
.	.	TRBV12-3/TRBV12-4	TRBJ2-1	TGTGCCAGCAGTTCTCGACATGAGCAGTTCTTC	CASSSRHEQFF
.	.	TRBV19	TRBJ2-6	TGTGCCAGTAGTATTCAGGGGCTAGGAGGGGCCAACGTCCTGACTTTC	CASSIQGLGGANVLTF
.	.	TRBV6-4	TRBJ1-2	TGTGCCAGCAGTGACACACCCCAGGCTTTTGCGAATGGCTACACCTTC	CASSDTPQAFANGYTF
.	.	TRBV5-6	TRBJ1-1	TGTGCCAGCAGCTTGGCGGGGACCCCGAACACTGAAGCTTTCTTT	CASSLAGTPNTEAFF
TRBD1	.	TRBV19	TRBJ1-5	TGTGCCACCCCAAGGGACAGGGGAAAGGGGACAAGCAATCAGCCCCAGCATTTT	CATPRDRGKGTSNQPQHF
.	.	TRBV15	TRBJ1-2	TGTGCCACCAGCAGAGCAGGTGGCCCTAACTATGGCTACACCTTC	CATSRAGGPNYGYTF
.	.	TRBV5-1	TRBJ1-3	TGCGCCAGCAGCCCCCGAGTTAGCGGGGGAAACACCATATATTTT	CASSPRVSGGNTIYF
TRBD1	.	TRBV27	TRBJ1-2	TGTGCCAGCAGCACCGTCCGGACAGGGCGACACTATGGCTACACCTTC	CASSTVRTGRHYGYTF
TRBD1	once	TRBV29-1	TRBJ1-1	TGCAGCGTTGAAAAAGGGACAGGGAACGTAGCTTTCTTT	CSVEKGTGNVAFF
TRBD2	.	TRBV9	TRBJ2-3	TGTGCCAGCAGCGTTGTTAGCGGGGGGGCCGGGGATACGCAGTATTTT	CASSVVSGGAGDTQYF
.	.	TRBV6-5	TRBJ1-2	TGTGCCAGCAGTTATGCCGGGGCTAACTATGGCTACACCTTC	CASSYAGANYGYTF
TRBD1	.	TRBV7-6	TRBJ2-1	TGTGCCAGCAGTTTCAGGGACAGGGGTTTTCAAAATGAGCAGTTCTTC	CASSFRDRGFQNEQFF
.	once	TRBV5-8	TRBJ1-6	TGTGCCAGCAGCTTGTGGGGGTCCGATAATTCACCCCTCCACTTT	CASSLWGSDNSPLHF
.	.	TRBV7-8	TRBJ2-5	TGTGCCAGCAGCTTAATCTGGAGGGAGACCCAGTACTTC	CASSLIWRETQYF
.	.	TRBV6-5	TRBJ1-6	TGTGCCAGCAGTCGGACCTCTAATTCACCCCTCCACTTT	CASSRTSNSPLHF